These 14 T cell receptor beta chains share one sample of origin, sequenced in a study of blood T cell repertoires in COVID-19. Produced via immunoSEQ multiplex PCR; TCRdb's table is partial and in-frame only. This sample has fewer than 250,000 clones, with 80% to 85% found just once. Input material: PBMCs or T cells enriched from blood (not recorded which). All receptors come from a woman aged 50 to 65 with acute COVID-19.

This chain joins TRBV21-1 and TRBJ2-3; no DNA check was done on the table's D call, TRBD2. TRBV21-1 constitutes a pseudogene. The CDR3 has 9 amino acids. DNA for the CDR3: TGTGCCAGCCTGAGTACGCAGTATTTT. As protein: CASLSTQYF.

This chain uses TRBV5-4 with TRBJ2-5; D is possibly TRBD1 (5 bases). This CDR3 region has 14 residues. Per germline, CDR1 SGHNT and CDR2 YYREEE (reference sequence). V lost 3 bases and J 4 bases, leaving 13 bases between the germline ends. The CDR3 reads CASSSQGLGETQYF. CDR3 DNA: TGTGCCAGCAGCTCGCAGGGCCTGGGAGAGACCCAGTACTTC. The whole variable domain, remainder taken from reference TRBV5-4 and TRBJ2-5, is ETGVTQSPTHLIKTRGQQVTLRCSSQSGHNTVSWYQQALGQGPQFIFQYYREEENGRGNFPPRFSGLQFPNYSSELNVNALELDDSALYLCASSSQGLGETQYFGPGTRLLVL.

The V call is TRBV7-2, the J call TRBJ2-3; TRBD2 might be the D (6 bases). The germline gives CDR1 SGHTA, CDR2 FQGNSA. This CDR3 is built from 17 residues. The ends were cut back, 1 base at V and 0 bases at J, with 14 bases in the middle. CDR3 coding DNA: TGTGCCAGCAGCTTAGATCTCGAGCGGGCTAGCACAGATACGCAGTATTTT. Translated, it gives CASSLDLERASTDTQYF.

This clone showed up just a few times. This sequence joins TRBV4-1 and TRBJ2-1; 10 bases match TRBD2. CDR3 size: 16 residues. Losses at the gene ends were 1 base for V and 3 bases for J; bases not matched to a gene: 3. Germline CDR1 MGHRA, CDR2 YSYEKL. CDR3 nucleotide sequence: TGCGCCAGCAGCCAAGGGACTAGCGGACACTACAATGAGCAGTTCTTC. Translating gives CASSQGTSGHYNEQFF.

This chain joins TRBV4-3 and TRBJ1-4, with 7 bases that match TRBD1. Per germline, CDR1 LGHNA and CDR2 YSLEER. The CDR3 runs 18 residues. Losses at the gene ends were 0 bases for V and 8 bases for J; bases not matched to a gene: 15. CDR3 nucleotide sequence: TGCGCCAGCAGCCAAGATCCAACCCCCCAGGGGACAGAGGAAAAACTGTTTTTT. This sequence encodes CASSQDPTPQGTEEKLFF.

The rearrangement joins TRBV7-2 to TRBJ2-5; TRBD1 matches 8 bases. The CDR3 totals 16 residues. The V and J ends lost 2 bases and 5 bases, in that order; junction bases with no gene match: 10. Germline-derived CDR1 and CDR2 are SGHTA and FQGNSA. The CDR3 nucleotides read TGTGCCAGCAGCTTACAGACAGGGGTTGGCTGGGAGACCCAGTACTTC. Translating gives CASSLQTGVGWETQYF.

This chain uses TRBV4-3 with TRBJ2-1, with 7 bases identical to TRBD1. CDR3 length equals 17 residues. The V segment lost 2 bases and the J segment 7 bases; nucleotides outside the gene matches: 14. The germline V gene encodes CDR1 LGHNA and CDR2 YSLEER. The CDR3 protein is CASSQMLSGGKKNEQFF. CDR3 nucleotide sequence: TGCGCCAGCAGCCAAATGCTCTCAGGGGGAAAAAAGAATGAGCAGTTCTTC.

This rearrangement joins TRBV9 to TRBJ2-7; unclear D gene. From germline, CDR1 is SGDLS and CDR2 YYNGEE. Trimming removed 4 bases at V and 7 bases at J, with 12 bases between. CDR3 length: 12 residues. The DNA of the CDR3 is TGTGCCAGCAGCTCCGCTTCTCGGGAGCAGTACTTC. This sequence encodes CASSSASREQYF.

V usage is TRBV4-3 and J usage is TRBJ1-1, with 10 bases that match TRBD1. The V gene's germline CDR1 is LGHNA and CDR2 YSLEER. The V and J ends lost 3 bases and 14 bases, in that order; junction bases with no gene match: 6. This CDR3 region has 12 residues. The CDR3 loop reads CASSQADRGQFF. The DNA of the CDR3 is TGCGCCAGCAGCCAGGCTGACAGGGGGCAATTCTTT.

This clone was detected only a few times. The V and J genes are TRBV9 and TRBJ2-2, with 9 bases lining up with TRBD2. The CDR3 consists of 20 residues. CDR1 is SGDLS, CDR2 YYNGEE, per germline. Losses at the gene ends were 4 bases for V and 5 bases for J; bases not matched to a gene: 21. DNA of the CDR3: TGTGCCAGCAGCTTAAAGCCAGCTAGCGGGGACCTTTTAAGGACCGGGGAGCTGTTTTTT. Encoded protein: CASSLKPASGDLLRTGELFF.

V usage is TRBV29-1 and J usage is TRBJ2-5, with 8 bases fitting TRBD1. Germline V gene lookup returns CDR1 SQVTM and CDR2 ANQGSEA. V trimming: 6 bases; J trimming: 5 bases; junction bases outside the gene matches: 11. The CDR3 sequence is 14 residues long. The CDR3 region has the DNA TGCAGCGTGCCGGACAGGGCCGAGTTCGAGACCCAGTACTTC. Its protein product is CSVPDRAEFETQYF. The full variable domain, completed using reference TRBV29-1 and TRBJ2-5, is SAVISQKPSRDICQRGTSLTIQCQVDSQVTMMFWYRQQPGQSLTLIATANQGSEATYESGFVIDKFPISRPNLTFSTLTVSNMSPEDSSIYLCSVPDRAEFETQYFGPGTRLLVL.

The V and J genes are TRBV6-5 and TRBJ2-1; 9 nucleotides match TRBD1. Germline CDR1 and CDR2: MNHEY and SVGAGI. The CDR3 is made up of 16 amino acids. The trim removed 1 base at V and 5 bases at J, leaving 6 bases unmatched. CDR3 bases: TGTGCCAGCAGTTACTTTGTGGACAGGGGCAACAATGAGCAGTTCTTC. It is translated as CASSYFVDRGNNEQFF.

The chain recombines TRBV3-1 (or the pseudogene TRBV3-2) with TRBJ1-4; tentative D call: TRBD1 (5 bases). The germline V gene encodes CDR1 LGHDT and CDR2 YNNKEL (reference sequence). V was cut by 5 bases and J by 8 bases, with 15 bases left in between. The CDR3 is 14 residues long. The chain's CDR3 is CASSNRPPGEKLFF. Here the CDR3 DNA reads TGTGCCAGCAGCAACCGGCCCCCAGGGGAAAAACTGTTTTTT.

The CDR3 DNA is TGTGCCAGCAGACGGGGAGCTGGCGGGGAAAAACTGTTTTTT. It translates to CASRRGAGGEKLFF. V gene TRBV3-1 (or the pseudogene TRBV3-2) combines with J gene TRBJ1-4; D not resolved. CDR1 and CDR2 from the germline V gene are LGHDT and YNNKEL (reference sequence). CDR3 length equals 14 residues. V was cut by 6 bases and J by 8 bases, with 16 bases left in between.